The 9 T cell receptor beta chains listed next were all sequenced from one sample in a study of T cell responses to AZD1222 COVID-19 vaccine. The method was immunoSEQ multiplex PCR; TCRdb's version includes in-frame clones alone and lacks a portion of them. The sample lists 95,000 to 130,000 clones; about 90% were seen once. The starting material was peripheral blood, obtained on day 0 of AZD1222 vaccination. The receptors come from an adult in good health.

The V and J genes are TRBV5-1 and TRBJ1-2, with D possibly being TRBD1 (6 bases). V lost 5 bases and J lost 0, with 17 bases in between. CDR3 length: 16 amino acids. The germline gives CDR1 SGHRS, CDR2 YFSETQ. The CDR3 DNA sequence: TGCGCCAGCAGACCCGGACAGCTCAGCACTAACTATGGCTACACCTTC. This encodes CASRPGQLSTNYGYTF.

This clone was counted once. J is TRBJ1-5 and V is TRBV4-1; TRBD1 is a possible D gene (6 bases). This CDR3 has 15 amino acids. V was trimmed by 1 base and J by 5 bases, leaving 12 bases between them. Germline-derived CDR1 and CDR2 are MGHRA and YSYEKL. Here the CDR3 reads CASSQVKGGDQPQHF. The CDR3 DNA sequence: TGCGCCAGCAGCCAAGTCAAAGGGGGGGATCAGCCCCAGCATTTT.

The chain recombines TRBV18 with TRBJ1-2; D remains unclear. Germline-derived CDR1 and CDR2 are KGHSH and LQKENI. Trimming took 6 bases from V and 6 from J, leaving 20 bases between them. This CDR3 has 15 residues. CDR3: CASSSYPGGGHGYTF. The CDR3 coding sequence is TGTGCCAGCTCGTCTTACCCTGGTGGTGGGCATGGCTACACCTTC.

The V and J genes are TRBV30 and TRBJ1-6; 9 nucleotides align to TRBD1. Trimming took 2 bases from V and 1 from J; bases not matched to a gene: 6. Germline V CDR1 and CDR2: GTSNPN, SVGIG (reference sequence). The CDR3 is 17 residues long. The CDR3 loop reads CAWSYRGLESYNSPLHF. The CDR3 DNA reads as TGTGCCTGGAGTTACAGGGGGCTTGAATCCTATAATTCACCCCTCCACTTT.

The chain links TRBV29-1 to TRBJ2-7; unclear D gene. V lost 4 bases and J lost 7, with 5 bases in between. This CDR3 contains 9 residues. Per the germline V gene, CDR1 is SQVTM and CDR2 is ANQGSEA. The DNA for the CDR3 is TGCAGCGTTGGGGGAGAGCAGTACTTC. It specifies CSVGGEQYF.

The chain joins TRBV7-2 to TRBJ1-2, with D unclear. There are 14 residues in the CDR3. Looked up from germline, CDR1 is SGHTA and CDR2 is FQGNSA. The V end was cut by 4 bases, the J end by 8 bases, with 17 bases between. Here the CDR3 reads CASSSQEGRGGYTF. The CDR3 DNA follows: TGTGCCAGCAGCTCGCAGGAGGGCCGAGGGGGCTACACCTTC.

J is TRBJ2-3 and V is TRBV29-1; 8 bases match TRBD2. With V trimmed by 6 bases and J by 7 bases, 9 bases remained unmatched. Germline loops: CDR1 SQVTM, CDR2 ANQGSEA. The CDR3 is made up of 13 amino acids. CDR3 amino acids: CSVGTRVSNTQYF. The DNA for the CDR3 is TGCAGCGTGGGGACTAGGGTTTCGAATACGCAGTATTTT.

This chain connects TRBV28 to TRBJ1-2; perhaps TRBD1 as D (6 bases). Germline CDR1 reads MDHEN; CDR2 reads SYDVKM. CDR3 length: 15 residues. The V end lost 5 bases, the J end lost 4 bases, and 17 bases lay between the germline ends. The CDR3 loop reads CASSPVGGAGYGYTF. CDR3 DNA: TGTGCCAGCAGTCCTGTCGGGGGCGCGGGCTATGGCTACACCTTC.

The V call is TRBV14, the J call TRBJ2-3; the match to TRBD1 covers 9 bases. Trimming cost V 3 bases and J 4 bases; bases outside gene matches: 8. Germline lookup yields CDR1 SGHDN and CDR2 FVKESK. The CDR3 is made up of 16 amino acids. In DNA form, the CDR3 reads TGTGCCAGCAGCCATGACAGGGGGAGTATCGCAGATACGCAGTATTTT. It specifies CASSHDRGSIADTQYF.